This record covers a single T cell receptor beta chain. The sample is drawn from a study of control samples from healthy donors and cancer patients. V shed 5 bases, J shed 12 bases, and the junction held 11 bases outside the gene matches. CDR3 length: 13 residues. Germline values: CDR1 LNHDA, CDR2 SQIVND (reference sequence). Assay used: immunoSEQ multiplex PCR; TCRdb lists only in-frame clones, some missing. Among around 190,000 clones listed, almost 90% were seen once. What was sequenced was blood. This receptor was obtained from a woman aged 45-65 years in good health. The gene calls are TRBV19 and TRBJ2-3, with TRBD2 identical over 7 bases. As DNA, the CDR3 is TGTGCCAGTAGTCGCCCGGGACTAATTATACAGTATTTT. Translating it yields CASSRPGLIIQYF.